This T cell receptor beta chain was sequenced for a study of T cell responses to AZD1222 COVID-19 vaccine. Study findings and constraints: Increased Spike-specific TCR breadth and depth were observed after two AZD1222 doses.

Points on this clone: The target antigen is unknown.

The CDR3 has 15 amino acids. V gave up 3 bases and J gave up 5 bases, with 14 bases separating them. Germline CDR1 KGHSH, CDR2 LQKENI. Here immunoSEQ multiplex PCR was the method, and the copy in TCRdb shows in-frame clones only, minus some. The table records 110,000 to 150,000 clones, about 93% of them present only once. Sample: peripheral blood, taken on day 0 of AZD1222 vaccination. The TCR sequence derives from an adult in good health. V and J are TRBV18 and TRBJ1-3; D call uncertain. CDR3: CASSPLQTLRNTIYF. CDR3 sequence (DNA): TGTGCCAGCTCACCGTTACAGACGCTCCGAAACACCATATATTTT.